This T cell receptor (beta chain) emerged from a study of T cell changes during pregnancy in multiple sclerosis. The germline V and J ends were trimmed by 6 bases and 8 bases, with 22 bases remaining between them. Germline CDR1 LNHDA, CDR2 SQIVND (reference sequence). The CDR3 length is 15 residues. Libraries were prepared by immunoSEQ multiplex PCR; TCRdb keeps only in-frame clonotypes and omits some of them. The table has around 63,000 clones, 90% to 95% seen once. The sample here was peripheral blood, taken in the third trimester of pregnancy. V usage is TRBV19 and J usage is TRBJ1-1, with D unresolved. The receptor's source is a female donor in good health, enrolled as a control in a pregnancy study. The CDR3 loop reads CASREEGSLFAEAFF. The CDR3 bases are TGTGCCAGTAGGGAGGAGGGTAGCCTATTCGCAGAAGCTTTCTTT.